This T cell receptor (beta chain) was found in a study of T cells in lung cancer brain metastases. Whole-study context: Most of the roughly 20 patients had a tobacco use history. Notes on the study in general: Most clones were lesion-specific, with limited overlap between paired lesions (mean Morisita index roughly 0.25). DNA fragmentation in FFPE samples may have prevented full retrieval of the infiltrating T cell repertoire.

Repertoires were generated with immunoSEQ multiplex PCR, while TCRdb's copy carries only in-frame clones and drops some. The table records roughly 720 clones, more than 90% of them present only once. Concerning this clone: Antigen unknown.

V was clipped by 0 bases and J by 2 bases, with 14 bases between them. CDR3 length: 16 amino acids. The germline V gene has CDR1 SGHNT and CDR2 YYREEE (reference sequence). Guided by marked H&E slides, tumor areas were macrodissected from about five unstained, deparaffinized around 9.2 um sections. The rearrangement uses TRBV5-4 and TRBJ2-5; D unclear. The sequence came from an older woman with non-small cell lung cancer. Sequencing input: tumor tissue from the primary lung tumor. CDR3 residues: CASSLGGGRLQETQYF. Here the CDR3 DNA reads TGTGCCAGCAGCTTGGGTGGCGGCCGCTTACAAGAGACCCAGTACTTC. The variable domain in full, with the rest retrieved from reference TRBV5-4 and TRBJ2-5, is ETGVTQSPTHLIKTRGQQVTLRCSSQSGHNTVSWYQQALGQGPQFIFQYYREEENGRGNFPPRFSGLQFPNYSSELNVNALELDDSALYLCASSLGGGRLQETQYFGPGTRLLVL.